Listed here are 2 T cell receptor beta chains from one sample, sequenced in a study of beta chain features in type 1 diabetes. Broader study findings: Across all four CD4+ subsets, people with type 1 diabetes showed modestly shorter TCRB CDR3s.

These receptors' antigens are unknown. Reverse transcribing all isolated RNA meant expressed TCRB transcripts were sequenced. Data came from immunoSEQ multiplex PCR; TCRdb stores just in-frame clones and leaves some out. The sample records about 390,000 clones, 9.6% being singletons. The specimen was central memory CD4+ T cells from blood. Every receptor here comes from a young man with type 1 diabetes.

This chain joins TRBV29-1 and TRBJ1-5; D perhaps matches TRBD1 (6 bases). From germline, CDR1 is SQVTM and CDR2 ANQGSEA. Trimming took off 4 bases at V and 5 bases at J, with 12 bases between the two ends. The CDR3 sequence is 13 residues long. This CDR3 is CSVGGEGDQPQHF. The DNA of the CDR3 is TGCAGCGTTGGGGGCGAGGGGGATCAGCCCCAGCATTTT.

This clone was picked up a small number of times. CDR3: CASSPGARTDTQYF. CDR3 in DNA: TGTGCCAGCAGCCCGGGGGCGCGCACAGATACGCAGTATTTT. The chain carries TRBV7-2 and TRBJ2-3, with D perhaps TRBD1 or TRBD2 (6 bases each). Trimming removed 5 bases from V and 1 base from J, with 10 bases in between. Germline V gives CDR1 SGHTA, CDR2 FQGNSA. The length of the CDR3 is 14 residues.